The 20 T cell receptor beta chains reported below all come from one sample, sequenced in a study of T cell responses to AZD1222 COVID-19 vaccine. TCRdb keeps only in-frame clones here, not all; method: immunoSEQ multiplex PCR. The sample carries tens of thousands of clones, roughly 85% recorded once. This material consisted of peripheral blood, taken on day 0 of AZD1222 vaccination. These receptors all come from an adult in good health.

The rearrangement uses TRBV11-1 and TRBJ2-5; 9 nucleotides match TRBD2. CDR1 and CDR2 from the germline V gene are SGHAT and FQDESV (reference sequence). This CDR3 comprises 16 residues. With V trimmed by 1 base and J by 3 bases, 6 bases remained unmatched. The CDR3 protein is CASSLGVSGGKETQYF. CDR3 sequence (DNA): TGTGCCAGCAGCTTAGGCGTTAGCGGGGGAAAAGAGACCCAGTACTTC.

The gene calls are TRBV28 and TRBJ1-1, with unresolved D. Germline lookup yields CDR1 MDHEN and CDR2 SYDVKM. The CDR3 spans 10 residues. Trimming pared 7 bases from V and 8 bases from J, leaving 8 bases between. The CDR3 protein is CASKRREAFF. For the CDR3, the DNA is TGTGCCAGCAAACGCAGGGAAGCTTTCTTT.

This clone has only a few counts. This sequence joins TRBV5-1 and TRBJ2-7, with 7 bases aligning to TRBD1. Losses at the gene ends were 4 bases for V and 2 bases for J; bases not matched to a gene: 12. Germline V gene lookup returns CDR1 SGHRS and CDR2 YFSETQ. CDR3 length: 16 amino acids. The CDR3 is CASSQLMTGKTYEQYF. CDR3 DNA sequence: TGCGCCAGCAGCCAGCTTATGACAGGGAAGACCTACGAGCAGTACTTC.

This clone was counted between two and nine times. This chain uses TRBV7-9 with TRBJ2-6; D unclear. Germline CDR1 SEHNR, CDR2 FQNEAQ (reference sequence). The V and J ends lost 2 bases and 1 base respectively, with 6 bases between them. There are 15 residues in the CDR3. The CDR3 region is CASSLTTSGANVLTF. For the CDR3, the DNA is TGTGCCAGCAGCTTAACAACTTCTGGGGCCAACGTCCTGACTTTC. Combining the CDR3 with reference TRBV7-9 and TRBJ2-6 gives the whole variable domain DTGVSQNPRHKITKRGQNVTFRCDPISEHNRLYWYRQTLGQGPEFLTYFQNEAQLEKSRLLSDRFSAERPKGSFSTLEIQRTEQGDSAMYLCASSLTTSGANVLTFGAGSRLTVL.

V is TRBV7-6 and J is TRBJ1-1, with D tentatively TRBD1 (5 bases). This CDR3 comprises 14 residues. Per the germline V gene, CDR1 is SGHVS and CDR2 is FNYEAQ. V lost 3 bases and J lost 1, with 9 bases in between. This CDR3 reads CASSLGGPNTEAFF. In DNA, the CDR3 is TGTGCCAGCAGCTTGGGGGGACCGAACACTGAAGCTTTCTTT.

The chain has TRBV18 and TRBJ2-7, with 8 bases matching TRBD2. The V segment lost 3 bases and the J segment 2 bases; nucleotides outside the gene matches: 15. This CDR3 has 18 amino acids. In germline, CDR1 is KGHSH, CDR2 LQKENI. The DNA of the CDR3 is TGTGCCAGCTCACCGTACCTGTCGGGACTAGGGCCCCCCTACGAGCAGTACTTC. Protein product: CASSPYLSGLGPPYEQYF.

The chain carries TRBV19 and TRBJ1-2, with no clear D. CDR3 size: 15 residues. Germline loops: CDR1 LNHDA, CDR2 SQIVND (reference sequence). V was cut by 5 bases and J by 4 bases, with 17 bases left in between. This chain's CDR3 is CASSPSPRTVYGYTF. The CDR3 DNA sequence: TGTGCCAGTAGTCCCTCTCCCCGGACGGTCTATGGCTACACCTTC.

The chain is built from TRBV6-2 or TRBV6-3 and TRBJ1-1; D is ambiguous. CDR3 size: 15 residues. The V gene's germline CDR1 is MNHEY and CDR2 SVGEGT. V lost 4 bases and J lost 1, with 13 bases in between. This chain's CDR3 is CASSSPFAGNTEAFF. The CDR3 coding sequence is TGTGCCAGCAGTTCTCCATTCGCCGGGAACACTGAAGCTTTCTTT.

This clone was counted once. This chain links TRBV5-1 with TRBJ2-7, with a tentative D call TRBD1 (6 bases). The CDR3 runs to 14 residues. Trimming took 0 bases from V and 7 from J, leaving 14 bases between them. Germline V gives CDR1 SGHRS, CDR2 YFSETQ. CDR3 amino acids: CASSLAGGEREQYF. The CDR3 DNA reads TGCGCCAGCAGCTTGGCTGGGGGCGAAAGGGAGCAGTACTTC.

The CDR3 loop reads CASSFREPNYGYTF. In DNA form, the CDR3 reads TGCGCCAGCAGCTTCAGGGAGCCTAACTATGGCTACACCTTC. This chain uses TRBV5-1 with TRBJ1-2, with TRBD1 as a possible D gene (5 bases). V was trimmed by 2 bases and J by 0 bases, leaving 8 bases between them. The germline V gene has CDR1 SGHRS and CDR2 YFSETQ. This CDR3 comprises 14 residues.

The chain has TRBV20-1 and TRBJ1-1; no reliable D call. V shed 6 bases and J shed 1 base, with 6 bases lying between them. This CDR3 spans 11 amino acids. CDR1 and CDR2 from the germline V gene are DFQATT and SNEGSKA (reference sequence). The CDR3 loop is CSARKNTEAFF. The DNA of the CDR3 is TGCAGTGCCCGGAAGAACACTGAAGCTTTCTTT.

The V call is TRBV19, the J call TRBJ2-1; 8 bases are shared with TRBD2. The CDR3 length is 14 residues. The germline CDR1 and CDR2 sequences are LNHDA and SQIVND (reference sequence). V lost 7 bases and J lost 6; bases outside the gene matches: 8. The CDR3 DNA follows: TGTGCCAGTACGGGGGGGAGGAGTGGCAATGAGCAGTTCTTC. This codes for CASTGGRSGNEQFF.

There are a few counts of this clone. The chain uses TRBV14 and TRBJ1-2; D not resolved. This CDR3 spans 13 amino acids. Germline CDR1 and CDR2: SGHDN and FVKESK. The V end was cut by 1 base, the J end by 8 bases, with 11 bases between. The CDR3 loop reads CASSQVAAGGYTF. The CDR3 coding sequence is TGTGCCAGCAGCCAAGTAGCGGCGGGGGGCTACACCTTC.

This chain links TRBV9 with TRBJ2-3; 8 bases align to TRBD2. The CDR3 has 15 residues. With 4 bases clipped from V and 2 bases from J, the junction kept 6 bases outside the gene matches. Germline V gives CDR1 SGDLS, CDR2 YYNGEE. This chain's CDR3 is CASSPHSGNTDTQYF. The CDR3, as DNA: TGTGCCAGCAGCCCACATAGCGGGAACACAGATACGCAGTATTTT.

V is TRBV11-2 and J is TRBJ1-2; D unresolved. Trimming took 0 bases from V and 2 from J, leaving 7 bases between them. Germline CDR1 is SGHAT and CDR2 is FQNNGV. This CDR3 is built from 14 residues. The CDR3: CASSLDDVNYGYTF. The CDR3 nucleotides read TGTGCCAGCAGCTTAGATGACGTAAACTATGGCTACACCTTC.

This clone was observed a few times. This chain joins TRBV10-2 and TRBJ1-5, with D possibly matching TRBD1 (5 bases). Germline values: CDR1 WSHSY, CDR2 SAAADI. This CDR3 is 14 amino acids long. Trimming left V 0 bases short and J 4 bases short, with 7 bases between. This CDR3 reads CASSESKGNQPQHF. The DNA for the CDR3 is TGCGCCAGCAGTGAGTCTAAGGGGAATCAGCCCCAGCATTTT.

This clone appeared a single time. The chain has TRBV27 and TRBJ2-6; D is ambiguous. V gave up 0 bases and J gave up 0 bases, with 9 bases separating them. Germline CDR1 reads MNHEY; CDR2 reads SMNVEV (reference sequence). This CDR3 contains 17 residues. In nucleotides, the CDR3 is TGTGCCAGCAGTTTATCGGGCCGCCACTCTGGGGCCAACGTCCTGACTTTC. Translation gives CASSLSGRHSGANVLTF.

This sequence joins TRBV6-5 and TRBJ1-1, with D possibly TRBD1 on 5 matching bases. Per the germline V gene, CDR1 is MNHEY and CDR2 is SVGAGI. V lost 2 bases and J 5 bases, leaving 12 bases between the germline ends. The CDR3 has 14 residues. CDR3 sequence: CASSYAGPRTEAFF. CDR3 sequence (DNA): TGTGCCAGCAGTTACGCGGGGCCGAGGACTGAAGCTTTCTTT.

This clone was detected once. The chain recombines TRBV14 with TRBJ2-7; 10 bases align to TRBD1. There are 13 residues in the CDR3. Trimming removed 8 bases from V and 3 bases from J; junction bases left unmatched: 4. Germline V gene sequence: CDR1 SGHDN, CDR2 FVKESK. The CDR3 DNA is TGTGCCAGCGCGGGACAGGGGAACTACGAGCAGTACTTC. This sequence encodes CASAGQGNYEQYF. Together with reference TRBV14 and TRBJ2-7, the CDR3 gives the full variable domain: EAGVTQFPSHSVIEKGQTVTLRCDPISGHDNLYWYRRVMGKEIKFLLHFVKESKQDESGMPNNRFLAERTGGTYSTLKVQPAELEDSGVYFCASAGQGNYEQYFGPGTRLTVT.

The sample holds a few counts of this clone. This sequence joins TRBV7-2 and TRBJ2-5, with 14 bases that match TRBD2. The CDR3 length is 17 residues. Germline V gives CDR1 SGHTA, CDR2 FQGNSA. The J segment lost 5 bases and the V segment lost 5 bases, leaving 10 bases of the junction unmatched. CDR3 DNA: TGTGCCAGCAGCCCCGCGGTGGGACTAGCGGGAGCTGAGACCCAGTACTTC. Amino acid sequence: CASSPAVGLAGAETQYF.